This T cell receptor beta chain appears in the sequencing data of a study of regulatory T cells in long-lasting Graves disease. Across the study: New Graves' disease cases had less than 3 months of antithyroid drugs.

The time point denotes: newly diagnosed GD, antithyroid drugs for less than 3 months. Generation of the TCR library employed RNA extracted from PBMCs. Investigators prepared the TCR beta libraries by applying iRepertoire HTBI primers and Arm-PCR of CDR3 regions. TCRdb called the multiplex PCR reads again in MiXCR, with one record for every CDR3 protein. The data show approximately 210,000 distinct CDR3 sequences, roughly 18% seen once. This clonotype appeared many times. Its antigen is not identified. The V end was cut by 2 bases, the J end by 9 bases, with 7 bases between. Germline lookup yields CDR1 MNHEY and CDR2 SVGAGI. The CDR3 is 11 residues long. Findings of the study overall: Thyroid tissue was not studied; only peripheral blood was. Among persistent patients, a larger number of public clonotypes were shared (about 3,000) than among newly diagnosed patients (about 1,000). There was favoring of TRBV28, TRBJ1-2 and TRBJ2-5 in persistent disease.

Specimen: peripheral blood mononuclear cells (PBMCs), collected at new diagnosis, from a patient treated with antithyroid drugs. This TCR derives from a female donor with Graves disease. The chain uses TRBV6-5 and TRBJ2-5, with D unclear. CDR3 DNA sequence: TGTGCCAGCAGTTACGACGAGGCCCAGTACTTC. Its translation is CASSYDEAQYF.